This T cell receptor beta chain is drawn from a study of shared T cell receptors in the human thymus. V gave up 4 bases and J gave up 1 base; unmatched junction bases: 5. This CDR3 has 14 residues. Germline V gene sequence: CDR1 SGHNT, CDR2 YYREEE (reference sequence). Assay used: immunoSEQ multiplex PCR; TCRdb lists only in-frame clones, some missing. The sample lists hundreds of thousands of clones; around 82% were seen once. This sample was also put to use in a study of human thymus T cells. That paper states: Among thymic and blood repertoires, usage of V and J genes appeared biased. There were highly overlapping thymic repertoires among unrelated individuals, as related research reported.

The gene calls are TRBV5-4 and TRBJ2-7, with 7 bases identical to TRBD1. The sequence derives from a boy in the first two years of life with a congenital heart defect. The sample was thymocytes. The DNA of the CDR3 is TGTGCCAGCAGCCCCGGGACAGAATCCTACGAGCAGTACTTC. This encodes CASSPGTESYEQYF.